This T cell receptor beta chain originates from a study of beta chain features in type 1 diabetes. V lost 0 bases to trimming and J lost 4 bases; unmatched junction nucleotides: 3. CDR3 length equals 15 residues. Germline-derived CDR1 and CDR2 are WSHSY and SAAADI. Of the isolated RNA, all was reverse transcribed, and so the sequenced material was expressed TCRB transcripts. The method was immunoSEQ multiplex PCR; TCRdb's version includes in-frame clones alone and lacks a portion of them. The sample consists of 38,000 or so clones, 50% to 75% of them appearing once. This clone was detected only once. The V call is TRBV10-2, the J call TRBJ2-1; 7 bases agree with TRBD2. The sample consisted of Tregs from blood. The sequence was obtained from a young woman in good health. The CDR3 loop reads CASSESAGEYNEQFF. The CDR3 DNA is TGCGCCAGCAGTGAGTCGGCGGGAGAGTACAATGAGCAGTTCTTC.